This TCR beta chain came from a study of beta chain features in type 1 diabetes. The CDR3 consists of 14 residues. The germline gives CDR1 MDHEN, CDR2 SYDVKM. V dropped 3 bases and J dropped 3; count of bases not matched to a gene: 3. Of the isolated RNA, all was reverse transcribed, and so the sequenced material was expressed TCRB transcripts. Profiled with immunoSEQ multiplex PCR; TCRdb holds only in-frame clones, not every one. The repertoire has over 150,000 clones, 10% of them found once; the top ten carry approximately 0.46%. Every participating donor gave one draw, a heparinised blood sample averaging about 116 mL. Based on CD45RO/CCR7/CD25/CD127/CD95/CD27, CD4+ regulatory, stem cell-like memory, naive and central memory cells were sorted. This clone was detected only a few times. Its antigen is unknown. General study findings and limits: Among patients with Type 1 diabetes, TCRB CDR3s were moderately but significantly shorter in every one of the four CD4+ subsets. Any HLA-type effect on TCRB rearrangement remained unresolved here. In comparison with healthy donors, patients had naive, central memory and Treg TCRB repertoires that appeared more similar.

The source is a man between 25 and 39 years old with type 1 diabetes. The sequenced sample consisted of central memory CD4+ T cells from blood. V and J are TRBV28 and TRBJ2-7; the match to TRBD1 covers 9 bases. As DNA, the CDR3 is TGTGCCAGCAGTTTTGACAGGGGGAGCTACGAGCAGTACTTC. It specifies CASSFDRGSYEQYF. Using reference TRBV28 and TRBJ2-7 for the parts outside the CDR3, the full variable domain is DVKVTQSSRYLVKRTGEKVFLECVQDMDHENMFWYRQDPGLGLRLIYFSYDVKMKEKGDIPEGYSVSREKKERFSLILESASTNQTSMYLCASSFDRGSYEQYFGPGTRLTVT.